The clone carrying this TCR beta chain was seen only a few times. Its antigen remains unknown. This entry is derived from a study of cytomegalovirus exposure and HLA in healthy donors. Background on the study: Early on, a data release was issued that held roughly 80 million unique TCRs from HLA-typed donors.

Each donor was healthy, and each was a bone marrow donor. A multiplex PCR was run with 60 Vbeta primers and 13 Jbeta primers. Method: immunoSEQ multiplex PCR; TCRdb's copy keeps in-frame clones and lacks some. The sample has about 130,000 clones, about 81% seen once; the top ten hold roughly 0.99%. CDR1 and CDR2 from the germline V gene are LNHDA and SQIVND (reference sequence). With 2 bases removed from V and 1 base from J, the gap between germline ends came to 13 bases. This CDR3 spans 16 amino acids. Findings and limits, study-wide: A few V segments could not be told apart, such as TRBV6-2 and TRBV6-3, and were left out. Later on, a genetic analysis was performed. It linked a missense variant in DCLRE1C with V- and J-gene trimming of TCR beta.

Sequencing was done on a sample of PBMCs. The genes are TRBV19 and TRBJ2-3; possible D gene TRBD2, 6 bases. This receptor was identified in a woman aged 25 to 39 in good health and CMV-seronegative. CDR3 amino acids: CASSINERAGTDTQYF. The CDR3 DNA sequence: TGTGCCAGTAGTATAAATGAGCGGGCCGGCACAGATACGCAGTATTTT.